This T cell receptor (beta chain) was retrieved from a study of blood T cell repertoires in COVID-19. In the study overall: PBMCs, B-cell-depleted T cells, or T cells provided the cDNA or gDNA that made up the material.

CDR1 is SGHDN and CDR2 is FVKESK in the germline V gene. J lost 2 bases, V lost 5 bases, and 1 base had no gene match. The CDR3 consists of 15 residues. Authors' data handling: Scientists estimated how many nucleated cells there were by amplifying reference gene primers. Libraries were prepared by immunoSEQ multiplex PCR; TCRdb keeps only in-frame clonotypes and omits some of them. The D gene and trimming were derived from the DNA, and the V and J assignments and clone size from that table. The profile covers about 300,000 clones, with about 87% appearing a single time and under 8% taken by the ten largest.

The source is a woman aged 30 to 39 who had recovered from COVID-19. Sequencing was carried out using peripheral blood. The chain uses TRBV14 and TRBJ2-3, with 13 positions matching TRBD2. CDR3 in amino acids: CASSGLAGVTDTQYF. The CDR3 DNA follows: TGTGCCAGCAGCGGACTAGCGGGGGTCACAGATACGCAGTATTTT.